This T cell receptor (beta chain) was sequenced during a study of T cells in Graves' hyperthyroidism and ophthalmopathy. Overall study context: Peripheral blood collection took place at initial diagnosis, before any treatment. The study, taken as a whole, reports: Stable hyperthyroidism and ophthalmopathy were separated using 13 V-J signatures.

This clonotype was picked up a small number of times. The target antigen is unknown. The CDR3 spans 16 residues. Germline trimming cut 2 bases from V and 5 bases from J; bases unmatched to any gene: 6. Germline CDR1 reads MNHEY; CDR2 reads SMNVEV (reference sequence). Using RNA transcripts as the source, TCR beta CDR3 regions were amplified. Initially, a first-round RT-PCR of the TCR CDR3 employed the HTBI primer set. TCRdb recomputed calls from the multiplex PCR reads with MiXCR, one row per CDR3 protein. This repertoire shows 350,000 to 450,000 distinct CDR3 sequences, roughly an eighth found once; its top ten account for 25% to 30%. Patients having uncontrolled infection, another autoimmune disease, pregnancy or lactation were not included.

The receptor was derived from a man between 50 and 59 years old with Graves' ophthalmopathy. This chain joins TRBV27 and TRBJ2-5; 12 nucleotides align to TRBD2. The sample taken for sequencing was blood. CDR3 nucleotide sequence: TGTGCCAGCAGTTTACCCGGGACTAGCGGGCCTGAGACCCAGTACTTC. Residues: CASSLPGTSGPETQYF.